What follows are 15 T cell receptor beta chains derived from one specimen sequenced in a study of shared clonotypes between healthy human individuals. Using immunoSEQ multiplex PCR, the repertoire was profiled, and TCRdb retains in-frame clones only, with some absent. The data hold around 2.1 million clones, with 90% to 96% observed a single time. Material: naive CD4+ T cells sorted from blood. The subset is: CD45RA+ positively selected. The receptor set was obtained from a man younger than 35 in good health.

J is TRBJ2-7 and V is TRBV7-2; D gene unclear. V shed 5 bases and J shed 6 bases, with 11 bases lying between them. CDR1 SGHTA and CDR2 FQGNSA come from the germline V gene. CDR3 size: 12 residues. The CDR3 region is CASSVWPGEQYF. CDR3 sequence (DNA): TGTGCCAGCAGCGTTTGGCCGGGCGAGCAGTACTTC.

The chain uses TRBV6-1 and TRBJ1-4; D not resolved. V was shortened by 2 bases and J by 11 bases, with 9 bases between the two germline ends. Germline CDR1 is MNHNS and CDR2 is SASEGT. The CDR3 is 12 residues long. Here the CDR3 DNA reads TGTGCCAGCAGTGAAATAAGGGCTAAACTGTTTTTT. It is translated as CASSEIRAKLFF.

The chain joins TRBV7-9 to TRBJ1-3, with D possibly being TRBD1 (5 bases). V lost 5 bases, J lost 3 bases, and 23 bases lay in between. The CDR3 is 18 amino acids. Germline CDR1 reads SEHNR; CDR2 reads FQNEAQ (reference sequence). This CDR3 reads CASSPTGDGRVGGNTIYF. CDR3 DNA: TGTGCCAGCAGCCCCACTGGTGATGGCAGGGTTGGTGGAAACACCATATATTTT.

The genes are TRBV7-9 and TRBJ2-1, with TRBD2 identical over 8 bases. Germline CDR1 and CDR2: SEHNR and FQNEAQ (reference sequence). V lost 4 bases and J lost 6; bases outside the gene matches: 17. This CDR3 has 18 residues. CDR3 residues: CASSSLPTGGYVGNEQFF. The CDR3 DNA is TGTGCCAGCAGCTCCCTGCCAACGGGAGGGTACGTGGGCAATGAGCAGTTCTTC.

This chain uses TRBV1 with TRBJ2-1; the table's D gene call, TRBD2, was not cross checked with the DNA. TRBV1 is an annotated pseudogene. This CDR3 comprises 17 residues. Written as DNA, the CDR3 is TGCACCAGCAGCCGCAGGAAGGCGGGAAGGATCTACAATGAGCAGTTCTTC. Its translation: CTSSRRKAGRIYNEQFF.

V usage is TRBV29-1 and J usage is TRBJ1-2; 7 positions agree with TRBD1. Germline CDR1 and CDR2: SQVTM and ANQGSEA. CDR3 size: 16 residues. The junction had 9 bases not matched to a gene; V was cut back by 0 bases and J by 2 bases. CDR3 residues: CSVEDIFRGENYGYTF. In nucleotides, the CDR3 is TGCAGCGTTGAAGATATCTTCAGGGGGGAGAACTATGGCTACACCTTC.

The chain has TRBV19 and TRBJ1-4; no firm D call. V lost 6 bases and J 5 bases, leaving 13 bases between the germline ends. The CDR3 is 14 residues long. Germline V gene lookup returns CDR1 LNHDA and CDR2 SQIVND (reference sequence). CDR3 coding DNA: TGTGCCAGTAGCCCATACCGAGGAAATGAAAAACTGTTTTTT. Its protein is CASSPYRGNEKLFF.

The rearrangement joins TRBV27 to TRBJ2-7, with D hard to call. Germline lookup yields CDR1 MNHEY and CDR2 SMNVEV (reference sequence). CDR3 length equals 13 residues. The V and J ends lost 3 bases and 1 base respectively, with 7 bases between them. CDR3 residues: CASSFRVSYEQYF. CDR3 in DNA: TGTGCCAGCAGTTTCCGGGTTTCCTACGAGCAGTACTTC.

This chain joins TRBV10-2 and TRBJ1-5, with TRBD1 as a possible D gene (5 bases). Deletions cut 0 bases from V and 3 bases from J, with 12 bases between. From germline, CDR1 is WSHSY and CDR2 SAAADI. The CDR3 runs to 16 residues. Here the CDR3 reads CASSESIGAHNQPQHF. As DNA, the CDR3 is TGCGCCAGCAGTGAGTCGATTGGGGCCCACAATCAGCCCCAGCATTTT.

The chain's CDR3 is CASSPGQNSPLHF. The DNA for the CDR3 is TGTGCCAGCAGCCCCGGACAGAATTCACCCCTCCACTTT. The rearrangement links TRBV5-8 to TRBJ1-6, with D possibly TRBD1 on 6 matching bases. This CDR3 has 13 amino acids. V lost 4 bases and J 7 bases, leaving 9 bases between the germline ends. Per germline, CDR1 SGHTS and CDR2 YDEGEE.

This clone occurred once. The chain employs TRBV6-6 and TRBJ1-2; TRBD1 agrees at 11 bases. This CDR3 contains 13 residues. The germline gives CDR1 MNHNY, CDR2 SVGAGI (reference sequence). Trimming at V came to 5 bases and at J to 6 bases, leaving 2 bases not matched to a gene. CDR3 loop: CASSPGQGDGYTF. The CDR3 DNA is TGTGCCAGCAGTCCGGGACAGGGGGATGGCTACACCTTC.

For this clone: The identical CDR3 is also encoded by other nucleotide sequences in the sample. The V call is TRBV5-1, the J call TRBJ2-7; 11 bases map to TRBD1. With 4 bases clipped from V and 1 base from J, the junction kept 4 bases outside the gene matches. Germline V gene lookup returns CDR1 SGHRS and CDR2 YFSETQ. The CDR3 loop spans 15 amino acids. The chain's CDR3 is CASSPGTGGSYEQYF. DNA of the CDR3: TGCGCCAGCAGCCCAGGGACAGGGGGGTCCTACGAGCAGTACTTC.

The CDR3 DNA reads TGTGCCTGGGGACAGGACCGCTCTGGAAACACCATATATTTT. It specifies CAWGQDRSGNTIYF. The chain links TRBV30 to TRBJ1-3; TRBD1 matches 7 bases. CDR3 length: 14 residues. From germline, CDR1 is GTSNPN and CDR2 SVGIG (reference sequence). Trimming at V came to 5 bases and at J to 0 bases, leaving 4 bases not matched to a gene.

The J gene is TRBJ2-3, the V gene TRBV25-1, with 9 bases aligning to TRBD2. The germline V gene encodes CDR1 MGHDK and CDR2 SYGVNS. This CDR3 comprises 14 residues. V shed 3 bases, J shed 6 bases, and the junction held 4 bases outside the gene matches. CDR3 sequence: CASSEWTSADTQYF. The CDR3 DNA reads as TGTGCCAGCAGTGAGTGGACTAGCGCGGATACGCAGTATTTT. Complete variable domain (other parts from reference TRBV25-1 and TRBJ2-3): EADIYQTPRYLVIGTGKKITLECSQTMGHDKMYWYQQDPGMELHLIHYSYGVNSTEKGDLSSESTVSRIRTEHFPLTLESARPSHTSQYLCASSEWTSADTQYFGPGTRLTVL.

This sequence joins TRBV7-9 and TRBJ2-2; a weak D match, TRBD2 (5 bases). V lost 4 bases and J 4 bases, leaving 16 bases between the germline ends. The CDR3 is 16 residues long. Germline values: CDR1 SEHNR, CDR2 FQNEAQ (reference sequence). This CDR3 reads CASSYPLGAGTGELFF. The CDR3 DNA reads as TGTGCCAGCAGCTACCCCCTGGGTGCGGGCACCGGGGAGCTGTTTTTT.